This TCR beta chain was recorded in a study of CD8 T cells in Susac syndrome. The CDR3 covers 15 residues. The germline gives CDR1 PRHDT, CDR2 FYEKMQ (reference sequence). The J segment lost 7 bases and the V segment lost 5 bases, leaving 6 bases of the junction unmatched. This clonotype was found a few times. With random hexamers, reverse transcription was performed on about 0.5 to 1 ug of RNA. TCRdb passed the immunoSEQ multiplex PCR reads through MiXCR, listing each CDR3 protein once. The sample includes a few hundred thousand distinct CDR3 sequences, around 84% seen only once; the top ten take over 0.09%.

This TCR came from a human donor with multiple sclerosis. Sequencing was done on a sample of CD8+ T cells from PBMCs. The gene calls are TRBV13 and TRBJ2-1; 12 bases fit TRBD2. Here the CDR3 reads CASSPPGLAGNEQFF. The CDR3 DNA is TGTGCCAGCAGCCCGCCGGGACTAGCGGGTAATGAGCAGTTCTTC.